The 30 T cell receptor beta chains presented below share a single source sample, sequenced in a study of blood T cells in healthy people across ages (dated by TCRdb to 2013 to 2016). Library preparation was by 5' RACE. These reads were obtained on an Illumina HiSeq 2500. A second roughly 7 to 12 cycle PCR used a sample-barcoded 5' primer and a J-beta primer mix. TCRdb reprocessed the public reads (quality trimming at Q25 with fastp, clone calling with MiXCR) and kept in-frame beta chains. Every entry covers one CDR3 protein and lists the most common genes and DNA from its rows. Within this sample are about 1.6 million distinct CDR3 sequences, with about 31% of them counted one time only. The top ten clonotypes cover 11% of the sample. The sequenced material came from blood. The receptors here all came from a woman aged 30 to 39 in good health.

The chain recombines TRBV11-2 with TRBJ2-1, with 10 bases matching TRBD2. From germline, CDR1 is SGHAT and CDR2 FQNNGV. This CDR3 has 14 residues. Trimming cost V 8 bases and J 6 bases; bases outside gene matches: 7. CDR3: CASLRLAGLNEQFF. The CDR3, as DNA: TGTGCCAGCTTGCGACTAGCGGGTCTCAATGAGCAGTTCTTC.

This chain joins TRBV7-9 and TRBJ2-1, with 15 bases that match TRBD2. CDR3 length equals 16 residues. V dropped 6 bases and J dropped 10; count of bases not matched to a gene: 10. Germline CDR1 SEHNR, CDR2 FQNEAQ (reference sequence). The CDR3 coding sequence is TGTGCCAGCAGAGGCCACCCGGGACTAGCGGGAGGCGAGCAGTTCTTC. Translating it yields CASRGHPGLAGGEQFF. Full variable domain (outside the CDR3, taken from reference TRBV7-9 and TRBJ2-1): DTGVSQNPRHKITKRGQNVTFRCDPISEHNRLYWYRQTLGQGPEFLTYFQNEAQLEKSRLLSDRFSAERPKGSFSTLEIQRTEQGDSAMYLCASRGHPGLAGGEQFFGPGTRLTVL.

This clonotype was recorded a few times. The CDR3 nucleotides are TGTGCCAGCAGTTCCTTGGACAGGGGTAGCAATCAGCCCCAGCATTTT. Translated, it gives CASSSLDRGSNQPQHF. The chain joins TRBV6-2 or TRBV6-3 to TRBJ1-5; 9 bases align to TRBD1. The CDR3 extends over 16 amino acids. The V and J ends lost 4 bases and 0 bases, in that order; junction bases with no gene match: 4. Germline V CDR1 and CDR2: MNHEY, SVGEGT.

Regarding this clonotype: This may arise from a read error, as a much more abundant clone is one base away. The chain recombines TRBV5-1 with TRBJ2-7, with 8 bases matching TRBD2. The CDR3 has 21 residues. Trimming at V came to 0 bases and at J to 3 bases, leaving 23 bases not matched to a gene. In germline, CDR1 is SGHRS, CDR2 YFSETQ. The DNA for the CDR3 is TGCGCCAGCAGCTTGGCTTTTTATTCGTCTAGTGAAACTAGCGGCGACTACGAGCAGTACTTC. As protein: CASSLAFYSSSETSGDYEQYF.

The chain has TRBV29-1 and TRBJ1-2, with 10 positions matching TRBD1. The length of the CDR3 is 14 residues. V lost 3 bases to trimming and J lost 6 bases; unmatched junction nucleotides: 7. Germline V gene data show CDR1 as SQVTM and CDR2 as ANQGSEA. In DNA form, the CDR3 reads TGCAGCGTTGACTATTCCGGGACAGGGGATGGCTACACCTTC. Its translation: CSVDYSGTGDGYTF.

The V and J genes are TRBV20-1 and TRBJ2-7, with TRBD1 matching 9 bases. Germline loops: CDR1 DFQATT, CDR2 SNEGSKA (reference sequence). Trimming took 3 bases from V and 3 from J; bases not matched to a gene: 12. The CDR3 is made up of 16 amino acids. CDR3 in DNA: TGCAGTGCTAGGGACCTGGGACAGGGCGAAAGCTACGAGCAGTACTTC. Translation: CSARDLGQGESYEQYF.

The chain joins TRBV18 to TRBJ2-1, with D possibly being TRBD2 (6 bases). Trimming removed 5 bases from V and 0 bases from J, with 11 bases in between. Germline CDR1 KGHSH, CDR2 LQKENI. There are 15 residues in the CDR3. The DNA for the CDR3 is TGTGCCAGCTCAGGGTTAGCGGTCTCCTACAATGAGCAGTTCTTC. This codes for CASSGLAVSYNEQFF. Filled out from reference TRBV18 and TRBJ2-1, the complete variable domain reads NAGVMQNPRHLVRRRGQEARLRCSPMKGHSHVYWYRQLPEEGLKFMVYLQKENIIDESGMPKERFSAEFPKEGPSILRIQQVVRGDSAAYFCASSGLAVSYNEQFFGPGTRLTVL.

This chain joins TRBV20-1 and TRBJ1-3, with D unclear. This CDR3 is 15 amino acids long. V was clipped by 1 base and J by 9 bases, with 19 bases between them. Germline CDR1 reads DFQATT; CDR2 reads SNEGSKA (reference sequence). This CDR3 reads CSARGVSHLRRTIYF. CDR3 nucleotides: TGCAGTGCTAGAGGAGTTTCCCATTTGCGACGCACCATATATTTT.

This clonotype was found a few times. The chain is built from TRBV15 and TRBJ1-1; D unresolved. V lost 1 base and J lost 0, with 9 bases in between. There are 15 residues in the CDR3. Germline CDR1 is LNHNV and CDR2 is YYDKDF (reference sequence). The CDR3 loop is CATSRGAALNTEAFF. CDR3 DNA: TGTGCCACCAGCAGAGGGGCGGCTTTGAACACTGAAGCTTTCTTT.

V usage is TRBV13 and J usage is TRBJ2-3; D is unclear. Germline CDR1 PRHDT, CDR2 FYEKMQ (reference sequence). The CDR3 covers 16 residues. With 0 bases removed from V and 0 bases from J, the gap between germline ends came to 10 bases. The CDR3 region is CASSLGHHSSTDTQYF. In DNA form, the CDR3 reads TGTGCCAGCAGCTTAGGCCACCACTCTAGCACAGATACGCAGTATTTT.

This chain uses TRBV12-3 or TRBV12-4 with TRBJ2-2; the D gene is possibly TRBD1 (6 bases). The CDR3 extends over 15 amino acids. Trimming took off 5 bases at V and 4 bases at J, with 14 bases between the two ends. CDR3: CASSPRRGGTGELFF. The CDR3 DNA follows: TGTGCCAGCAGTCCCCGCAGGGGTGGCACCGGGGAGCTGTTTTTT.

The rearrangement joins TRBV30 to TRBJ2-7; a possible D gene is TRBD1 (6 bases). Trimming removed 0 bases at V and 3 bases at J, with 12 bases between. Germline lookup yields CDR1 GTSNPN and CDR2 SVGIG (reference sequence). There are 14 residues in the CDR3. CDR3 protein: CAWSVLGQNYEQYF. The DNA for the CDR3 is TGTGCCTGGAGTGTTCTCGGACAGAACTACGAGCAGTACTTC.

The rearrangement links TRBV4-1 to TRBJ2-5; 11 bases match TRBD2. The germline CDR1 and CDR2 sequences are MGHRA and YSYEKL. The CDR3 runs 18 residues. Trimming removed 0 bases from V and 11 bases from J; junction bases left unmatched: 17. DNA of the CDR3: TGCGCCAGCAGCCAAGATAAGGGGACTAGCGGATTATTACGAGAGCAGTACTTC. This translates into CASSQDKGTSGLLREQYF.

Concerning this clonotype: Given a much more abundant clone one base away, this may be a read error. The chain recombines TRBV20-1 with TRBJ2-7; D is unresolved. V lost 3 bases to trimming and J lost 5 bases, with 14 bases between them. The CDR3 contains 13 residues. In germline, CDR1 is DFQATT, CDR2 SNEGSKA (reference sequence). The DNA of the CDR3 is TGCAGTGCTAGCCCGAGGATACGGGACGAGCAGTACTTC. Encoded protein: CSASPRIRDEQYF.

This clonotype was recorded a few times. The chain combines TRBV7-7 with TRBJ2-7; possibly TRBD2 for D (6 bases). Trimming removed 5 bases from V and 7 bases from J, with 18 bases in between. Looked up from germline, CDR1 is SSHAT and CDR2 is FNYEAQ (reference sequence). The CDR3 runs 14 residues. The CDR3 loop is CASSKGLGVIEQYF. In nucleotides, the CDR3 is TGTGCCAGCAGCAAGGGACTTGGGGTGATAGAGCAGTACTTC.

In this sample, this clonotype turned up a few times. The chain is built from TRBV27 and TRBJ2-5; TRBD2 aligns across 7 bases. After removal of 5 bases from V and 5 bases from J, the junction contained 14 bases not matched to a gene. The CDR3 totals 16 residues. The germline CDR1 and CDR2 sequences are MNHEY and SMNVEV (reference sequence). The CDR3 sequence is CASSLRGVEAVETQYF. CDR3 DNA sequence: TGTGCCAGCAGTCTCCGGGGGGTTGAGGCTGTGGAGACCCAGTACTTC.

This clonotype was detected only a few times. The gene calls are TRBV21-1 and TRBJ2-5; no DNA check was done on the table's D call, TRBD1. TRBV21-1 is designated a pseudogene. The CDR3 runs to 16 residues. CDR3 sequence (DNA): TGTGCCAGCAGCAAACTCGGGCGAAAGGTCCAAGAGACCCAGTACTTC. Amino acid sequence: CASSKLGRKVQETQYF.

The chain links TRBV6-1 to TRBJ2-7; TRBD1 matches 12 bases. Germline V lookup: CDR1 MNHNS, CDR2 SASEGT. CDR3 length equals 14 residues. The V and J ends lost 10 bases and 4 bases, in that order; junction bases with no gene match: 8. This CDR3 is CAIEPGQGAYEQYF. DNA of the CDR3: TGTGCCATCGAACCGGGACAGGGGGCTTACGAGCAGTACTTC.

The gene calls are TRBV2 and TRBJ1-2; no reliable D call. Per the germline V gene, CDR1 is SNHLY and CDR2 is FYNNEI. The CDR3 runs 15 residues. Trimming removed 0 bases from V and 4 bases from J, with 12 bases in between. The CDR3 nucleotides are TGTGCCAGCAGTGAAGCTCAGTCGGTAGTCTATGGCTACACCTTC. Translating gives CASSEAQSVVYGYTF.

This rearrangement joins TRBV10-3 to TRBJ1-4; no reliable D call. The CDR3 is 14 amino acids. With 3 bases removed from V and 7 bases from J, the gap between germline ends came to 12 bases. Germline V lookup: CDR1 ENHRY, CDR2 SYGVKD. The CDR3 sequence is CAISDRGGGEKLFF. The CDR3 region has the DNA TGTGCCATCAGTGATCGGGGTGGTGGTGAAAAACTGTTTTTT.

This clonotype was observed at least ten times. V usage is TRBV4-2 and J usage is TRBJ2-1; 11 bases map to TRBD1. Trimming cost V 4 bases and J 5 bases; bases outside gene matches: 4. There are 15 residues in the CDR3. The V gene's germline CDR1 is LGHNA and CDR2 YNFKEQ. CDR3 DNA sequence: TGTGCCAGCAGCCCACAGGGACAGGGGGACAATGAGCAGTTCTTC. As protein: CASSPQGQGDNEQFF.

The chain has TRBV20-1 and TRBJ1-1; D not resolved. The V end lost 3 bases, the J end lost 4 bases, and 12 bases lay between the germline ends. The CDR3 totals 13 residues. Per the germline V gene, CDR1 is DFQATT and CDR2 is SNEGSKA (reference sequence). CDR3 in DNA: TGCAGTGCTAGCCGGGGTGGGATCACTGAAGCTTTCTTT. This encodes CSASRGGITEAFF.

This clonotype has more than one count but fewer than ten. The chain couples TRBV29-1 to TRBJ2-2; TRBD1 matches 9 bases. V dropped 5 bases and J dropped 4; count of bases not matched to a gene: 8. CDR1 and CDR2 (germline): SQVTM, ANQGSEA. This CDR3 has 15 residues. DNA for the CDR3: TGCAGCGTTAAAGCCGGGACAGGGTCCACCGGGGAGCTGTTTTTT. Its protein is CSVKAGTGSTGELFF.

The V and J genes are TRBV27 and TRBJ2-1; 11 bases line up with TRBD2. Trimming at V came to 6 bases and at J to 8 bases, leaving 6 bases not matched to a gene. This CDR3 contains 14 residues. Germline V gene data show CDR1 as MNHEY and CDR2 as SMNVEV (reference sequence). The CDR3 nucleotides read TGTGCCAGCAGATTAGCGGGGGGGCTGGATGAGCAGTTCTTC. It is translated as CASRLAGGLDEQFF.

J is TRBJ2-1 and V is TRBV5-1; perhaps TRBD1 as D (5 bases). The CDR3 sequence is 14 residues long. Germline CDR1 is SGHRS and CDR2 is YFSETQ. The V gene lost 0 bases and the J gene lost 5 bases, with 9 bases spanning the gap. DNA of the CDR3: TGCGCCAGCAGCTTGGGGCAGGGTCACAATGAGCAGTTCTTC. Its translation: CASSLGQGHNEQFF.

The chain recombines TRBV20-1 with TRBJ2-1, with 9 nucleotides matching TRBD2. The CDR3 runs 17 residues. Germline CDR1 reads DFQATT; CDR2 reads SNEGSKA (reference sequence). The J segment lost 2 bases and the V segment lost 2 bases, leaving 10 bases of the junction unmatched. The CDR3 DNA is TGCAGTGCTAGACCAGGGGCAGGCGGGGGGGCCTACAATGAGCAGTTCTTC. This gives the protein CSARPGAGGGAYNEQFF.

This chain uses TRBV20-1 with TRBJ1-5, with D perhaps TRBD1 (5 bases). CDR1 is DFQATT, CDR2 SNEGSKA, per germline (reference sequence). This CDR3 spans 15 amino acids. V lost 3 bases, J lost 4 bases, and 16 bases lay in between. The CDR3 loop reads CSARDTRRFNQPQHF. In DNA form, the CDR3 reads TGCAGTGCTAGGGACACCCGGCGGTTTAATCAGCCCCAGCATTTT.

V is TRBV30 and J is TRBJ2-7, with TRBD1 matching over 11 bases. CDR3 length equals 17 residues. Looked up from germline, CDR1 is GTSNPN and CDR2 is SVGIG (reference sequence). V lost 2 bases to trimming and J lost 6 bases; unmatched junction nucleotides: 15. The CDR3 DNA is TGTGCCTGGAGTCCGGACAGGGGGCCGCGTTGGGCATCCGAGCAGTACTTC. Amino acids: CAWSPDRGPRWASEQYF.

This clonotype has at least ten counts. V is TRBV5-1 and J is TRBJ2-7, with D tentatively TRBD1 or TRBD2 (7 bases each). V dropped 3 bases and J dropped 2 bases, with 18 bases sitting between them. CDR1 SGHRS and CDR2 YFSETQ come from the germline V gene. The CDR3 contains 16 residues. CDR3 protein: CASSWTPGGVTYEQYF. The CDR3 nucleotides are TGCGCCAGCAGCTGGACCCCAGGGGGGGTAACCTACGAGCAGTACTTC.

This clonotype was seen repeatedly, ten times or more. J is TRBJ2-3 and V is TRBV5-1; no reliable D call. With 4 bases removed from V and 3 bases from J, the gap between germline ends came to 9 bases. The CDR3 has 13 residues. Germline CDR1 reads SGHRS; CDR2 reads YFSETQ. The CDR3 DNA reads TGCGCCAGCAGCGCCGACACTACAGATACGCAGTATTTT. As protein: CASSADTTDTQYF. Supplemented by reference TRBV5-1 and TRBJ2-3, the full variable domain reads KAGVTQTPRYLIKTRGQQVTLSCSPISGHRSVSWYQQTPGQGLQFLFEYFSETQRNKGNFPGRFSGRQFSNSRSEMNVSTLELGDSALYLCASSADTTDTQYFGPGTRLTVL.